This T cell receptor (beta chain) was found in a study of T cell responses to AZD1222 COVID-19 vaccine (dated by TCRdb to about 2021). Regarding the research as a whole: TCR sequencing covered over 230 trial participants: about 210 given two doses of AZD1222 and about 26 given two doses of MenACWY control vaccine. Trial participants were enrolled by age into subgroups of 18-55, 56-69 and 70-plus years, and roughly 150, 30 and 60 TCR-sequenced participants, respectively, were included in these subgroups.

The CDR3 regions of human TCRbeta chains were subjected to immunosequencing. The paper's processing steps were these. Repertoire TCRs were matched against a reference library of SARS-CoV-2-specific TCRs generated with the MIRA antigen-specificity platform. Breadth was defined as the fraction of unique TCRs that were SARS-CoV-2-associated. Depth was defined as the fraction of total T cells that were SARS-CoV-2-associated. Using the MIRA data, each spike-specific TCR was mapped to the spike region that the TCR reacts to and placed in a CD4 or CD8 class. Log10-transformed breadth and depth values were compared by one-way ANOVA with Sidak's multiple comparisons tests. Sourced from immuneACCESS, this table was stored by TCRdb with only in-frame sequences that have V and J called. A share of the clones is absent; for the studies checked, an unresolved V gene accounts for under half, and the remainder has no known explanation. For V, J and clone size, that table is used; D and trimming come from the DNA. Counted in this sample were 150,000 to 200,000 clones; 85% to 95% of them appeared once. Clones ranked in the top ten supply approximately 5.5% of the sample.

The CDR3 sequence holds 11 residues, the cysteine and phenylalanine included. The CDR3 DNA has 33 bases and is translated from base 1. Based on the germline V gene (reference sequence), the CDR1 and CDR2 sequences are SEHNR and FQNEAQ. Deletion took 3 bases off V and 9 bases off J, with a span of 6 bases between the germline ends. On the study overall, not on this receptor specifically: After two AZD1222 doses, spike-specific TCR breadth and depth were significantly higher than at day 0 and than in MenACWY recipients. In the small 56-69-year group, the increase in depth fell short of significance, most likely because of low power. Conclusions about previously exposed vaccinees are limited because only six or seven AZD1222 recipients were SARS-CoV-2 seropositive at baseline. Reportedly, almost half of the unique spike-specific TCRs recognized epitopes lying outside the regions that are mutated in the B.1.351 and B.1.1.7 variants. Because no day 14 peak-response samples were available, the repertoires could be characterized only after the peak T cell response. Most participants were white British and females outnumbered males, and the authors suggested that clonal diversity may have been underestimated. The whole spike protein was spanned by vaccine-associated CD4 TCRs, and dominant responses were seen in regions 160-218 and 743-854.

Read against the paper, the sample's time point label means: about 28 days (+/-7) after the second vaccine dose. AZD1222 recipients whose second dose came at about 4 weeks and those whose second dose came at about 12 weeks were combined into one group, since spike-specific TCR depth and breadth did not differ between the two schedules. The vaccinee samples were drawn from two UK trials, COV001 and COV002, one of which was a single-blind randomized controlled phase 2/3 trial testing AZD1222 (ChAdOx1 nCoV-19) in healthy adults. For TCRbeta chain sequencing, PBMC samples were collected from trial participants at day 0 and at day 28 after the second dose. A word on this clone: Its antigen is unknown. No clone much larger than this one lies a single base away; base qualities are absent.

The chain uses TRBV7-9 and TRBJ2-1, with the D gene tentatively TRBD1 or TRBD2, based on 5 matching bases in each. The source material was peripheral blood, sampled 28 days after the second AZD1222 dose. This clonotype was sampled from an adult who received the AZD1222 COVID-19 vaccine. The CDR3 region reads CASSFGTEQFF. The nucleotide sequence reads as follows: TGTGCCAGCAGCTTCGGGACTGAGCAGTTCTTC.